This TCR beta chain was retrieved from a study of blood T cells in healthy people across ages. This clonotype was counted between two and nine times. A sample-barcoded 5' primer and a J-beta primer mix were used in a second PCR of about 7 to 12 cycles. Every sample gave at least 2.5 million paired-end reads containing CDR3. TCRdb redid the calling of the 5' RACE reads with MiXCR, one entry per CDR3 protein. The data show more than 1,400,000 distinct CDR3 sequences, 35% to 45% seen once. In germline, CDR1 is DFQATT, CDR2 SNEGSKA (reference sequence). J gave up 12 bases and V 4 bases, and 11 bases lay outside the gene matches. The CDR3 totals 14 residues.

This rearrangement joins TRBV20-1 to TRBJ2-1; 11 positions agree with TRBD2. This clonotype originated in a woman aged 18-35 years in good health. Sequenced input: blood. DNA for the CDR3: TGCAGTGCTATTCTAGCGGGAGGCTCCTCCGGGCAGTTCTTC. Its protein is CSAILAGGSSGQFF.